This record looks at one TCR beta chain sequence and its context. Its specificity is unknown. V gave up 2 bases and J gave up 3 bases, with 13 bases separating them. The CDR3 has 15 amino acids. This entry comes from a study of CD8 T cells in ankylosing spondylitis. TCRdb reprocessed the 5' RACE reads with MiXCR, giving one entry per CDR3 protein. The repertoire holds more than 150,000 distinct CDR3 sequences, around a sixth seen once, with roughly 4.5% in the top ten. Whole-study results and caveats: Clones linked to the disease showed a CD8+ phenotype. They occurred at relatively low frequencies in peripheral blood. Reactive arthritis synovial fluid and blood previously showed some of these motif variants. The study identified a TCR beta motif of roughly eight highly homologous variants that appeared characteristic of ankylosing spondylitis blood.

The clonotype comes from a male donor under 30 with ankylosing spondylitis or in good health (not recorded which). Sequencing was done on a sample of blood, either unsorted or a sorted T cell fraction (not recorded which). V is TRBV12-3 or TRBV12-4 and J is TRBJ1-1; no definite D call. The CDR3 nucleotides are TGTGCCAGCAGTTTATTTCTGGGGAGGGACACTGAAGCTTTCTTT. This sequence encodes CASSLFLGRDTEAFF.